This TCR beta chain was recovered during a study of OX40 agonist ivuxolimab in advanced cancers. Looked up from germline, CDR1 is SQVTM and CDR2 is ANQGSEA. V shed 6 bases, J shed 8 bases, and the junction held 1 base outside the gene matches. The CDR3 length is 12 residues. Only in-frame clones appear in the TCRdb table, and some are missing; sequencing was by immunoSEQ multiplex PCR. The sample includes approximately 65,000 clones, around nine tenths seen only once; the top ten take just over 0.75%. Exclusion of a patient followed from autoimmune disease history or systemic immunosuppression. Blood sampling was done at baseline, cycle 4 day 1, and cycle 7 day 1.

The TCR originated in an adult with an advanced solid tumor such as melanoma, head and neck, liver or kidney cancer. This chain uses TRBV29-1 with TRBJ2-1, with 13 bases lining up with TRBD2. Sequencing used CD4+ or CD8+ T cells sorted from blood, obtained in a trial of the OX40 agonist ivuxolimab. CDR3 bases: TGCAGCGTCGGACTAGCGGGGGATGAGCAGTTCTTC. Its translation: CSVGLAGDEQFF.